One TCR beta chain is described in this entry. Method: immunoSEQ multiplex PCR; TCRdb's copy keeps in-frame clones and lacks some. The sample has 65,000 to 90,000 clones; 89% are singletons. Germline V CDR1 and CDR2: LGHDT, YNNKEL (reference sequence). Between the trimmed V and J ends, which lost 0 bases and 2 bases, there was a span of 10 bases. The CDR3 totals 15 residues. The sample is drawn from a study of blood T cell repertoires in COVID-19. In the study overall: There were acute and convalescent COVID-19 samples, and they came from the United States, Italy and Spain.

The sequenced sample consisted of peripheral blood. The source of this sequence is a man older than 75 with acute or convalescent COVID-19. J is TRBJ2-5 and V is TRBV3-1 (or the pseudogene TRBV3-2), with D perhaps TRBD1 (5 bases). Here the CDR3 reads CASSQDMGQQETQYF. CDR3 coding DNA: TGTGCCAGCAGCCAAGATATGGGGCAGCAAGAGACCCAGTACTTC.